The clone carrying this T cell receptor (beta chain) occurred a few times. What it binds is not known. A multiplex PCR was run with 60 Vbeta primers and 13 Jbeta primers. Method: immunoSEQ multiplex PCR; TCRdb's copy keeps in-frame clones and lacks some. The table includes around 25,000 clones, nearly 80% detected once. These data belong to a study of cytomegalovirus exposure and HLA in healthy donors. The V and J ends lost 7 bases and 7 bases respectively, with 17 bases between them. Germline V gene lookup returns CDR1 MNHEY and CDR2 SVGAGI. The CDR3 totals 14 residues. General study points: For TCR beta chains, V- and J-gene trimming was later linked to a missense DCLRE1C variant. In a later analysis, productive TCRs from donors in an Asian-associated ancestry cluster reportedly carried fewer N-insertions than the cohort mean. Within a later analysis, the majority of CMV-associated TCR beta chains appeared HLA-restricted.

The sample comprised PBMCs. The rearrangement uses TRBV6-5 and TRBJ1-5, with D possibly being TRBD1 (5 bases). The origin of this receptor is a male donor in good health and CMV-seronegative. CDR3 sequence: CASKTKQGSQPQHF. CDR3 coding DNA: TGTGCCAGCAAAACTAAGCAGGGCTCACAGCCCCAGCATTTT.